Reported below is one T cell receptor (beta chain). The CDR3 is 14 residues long. Germline loops: CDR1 SGHAT, CDR2 FQNNGV. The V end was cut by 5 bases, the J end by 1 base, with 11 bases between. Per the study methods: Nucleated cell counts were estimated from reference gene primer amplification. Profiled with immunoSEQ multiplex PCR; TCRdb holds only in-frame clones, not every one. D and trimming were read from the DNA, whereas the V and J calls and clone size are those reported in that table. The sample has about 130,000 clones, approximately 84% seen once; the top ten hold around 18%. This sample was taken from a study of blood T cell repertoires in COVID-19. Study in general: Sites in the United States, Italy and Spain provided acute and convalescent COVID-19 samples. In each case, the material was cDNA or gDNA derived from T cells, B-cell-depleted T cells, or PBMCs.

Specimen: peripheral blood. This chain links TRBV11-2 with TRBJ1-1, with a weak D call TRBD1 (5 bases). This clonotype was sampled from a woman aged 45-65 years who had recovered from COVID-19. The CDR3 nucleotides are TGTGCCAGCAGCCCCGGGGGATCGAACACTGAAGCTTTCTTT. It specifies CASSPGGSNTEAFF.